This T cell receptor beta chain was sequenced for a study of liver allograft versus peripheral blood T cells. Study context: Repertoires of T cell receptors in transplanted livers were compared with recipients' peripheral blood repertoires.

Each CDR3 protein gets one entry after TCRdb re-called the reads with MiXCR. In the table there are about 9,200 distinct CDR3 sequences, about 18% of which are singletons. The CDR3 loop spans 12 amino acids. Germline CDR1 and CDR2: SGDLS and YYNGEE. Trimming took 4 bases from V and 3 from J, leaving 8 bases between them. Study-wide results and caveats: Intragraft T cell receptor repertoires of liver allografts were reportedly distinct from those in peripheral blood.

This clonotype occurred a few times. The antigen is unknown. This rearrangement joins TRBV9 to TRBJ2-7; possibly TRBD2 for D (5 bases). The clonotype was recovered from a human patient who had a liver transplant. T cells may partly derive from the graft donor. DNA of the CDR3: TGTGCCAGCAGCCAAGGAGGCTACGAGCAGTACTTC. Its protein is CASSQGGYEQYF.